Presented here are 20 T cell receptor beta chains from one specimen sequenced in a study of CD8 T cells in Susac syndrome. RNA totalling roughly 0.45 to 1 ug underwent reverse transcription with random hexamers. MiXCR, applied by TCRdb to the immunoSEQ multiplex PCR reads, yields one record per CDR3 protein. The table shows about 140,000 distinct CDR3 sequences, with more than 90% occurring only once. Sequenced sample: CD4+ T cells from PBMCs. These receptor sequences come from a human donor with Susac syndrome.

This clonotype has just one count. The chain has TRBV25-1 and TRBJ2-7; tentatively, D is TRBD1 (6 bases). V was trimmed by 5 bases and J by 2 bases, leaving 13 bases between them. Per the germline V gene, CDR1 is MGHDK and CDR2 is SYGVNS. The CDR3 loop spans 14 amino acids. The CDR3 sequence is CASSKRTAAYEQYF. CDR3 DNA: TGTGCCAGCAGTAAACGGACAGCCGCCTACGAGCAGTACTTC.

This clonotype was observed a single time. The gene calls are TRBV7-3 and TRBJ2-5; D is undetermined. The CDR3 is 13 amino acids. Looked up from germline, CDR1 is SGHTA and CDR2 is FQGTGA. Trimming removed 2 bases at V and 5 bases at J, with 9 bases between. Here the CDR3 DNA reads TGTGCCAGCAGCTTAGGGCGGATGGAGACCCAGTACTTC. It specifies CASSLGRMETQYF.

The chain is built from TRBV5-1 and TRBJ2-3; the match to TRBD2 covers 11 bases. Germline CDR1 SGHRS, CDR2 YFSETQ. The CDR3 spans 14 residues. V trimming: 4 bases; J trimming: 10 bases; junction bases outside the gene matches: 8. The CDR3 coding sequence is TGCGCCAGCAGCCCGACTAGCGGGGCGGCCCCGCAGTATTTT. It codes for CASSPTSGAAPQYF. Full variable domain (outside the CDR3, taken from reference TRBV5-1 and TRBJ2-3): KAGVTQTPRYLIKTRGQQVTLSCSPISGHRSVSWYQQTPGQGLQFLFEYFSETQRNKGNFPGRFSGRQFSNSRSEMNVSTLELGDSALYLCASSPTSGAAPQYFGPGTRLTVL.

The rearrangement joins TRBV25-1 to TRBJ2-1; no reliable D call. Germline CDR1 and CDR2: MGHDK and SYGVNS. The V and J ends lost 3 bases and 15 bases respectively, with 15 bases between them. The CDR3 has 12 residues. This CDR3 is CASSDPISDRFF. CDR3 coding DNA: TGTGCCAGCAGTGACCCGATATCTGATCGGTTCTTC. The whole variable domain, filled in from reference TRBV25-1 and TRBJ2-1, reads EADIYQTPRYLVIGTGKKITLECSQTMGHDKMYWYQQDPGMELHLIHYSYGVNSTEKGDLSSESTVSRIRTEHFPLTLESARPSHTSQYLCASSDPISDRFFGPGTRLTVL.

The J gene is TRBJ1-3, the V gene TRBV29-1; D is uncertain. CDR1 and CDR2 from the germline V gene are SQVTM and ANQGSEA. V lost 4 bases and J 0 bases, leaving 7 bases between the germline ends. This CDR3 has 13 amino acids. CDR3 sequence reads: CSVVTSSGNTIYF. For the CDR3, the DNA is TGCAGCGTTGTTACGTCCTCTGGAAACACCATATATTTT.

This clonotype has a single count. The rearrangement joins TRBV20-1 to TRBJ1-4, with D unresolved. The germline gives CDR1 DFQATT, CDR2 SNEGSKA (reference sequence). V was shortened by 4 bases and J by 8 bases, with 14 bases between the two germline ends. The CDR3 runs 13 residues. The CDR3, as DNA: TGCAGTGCTATGGGTGGTGGAGACGAAAAACTGTTTTTT. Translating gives CSAMGGGDEKLFF.

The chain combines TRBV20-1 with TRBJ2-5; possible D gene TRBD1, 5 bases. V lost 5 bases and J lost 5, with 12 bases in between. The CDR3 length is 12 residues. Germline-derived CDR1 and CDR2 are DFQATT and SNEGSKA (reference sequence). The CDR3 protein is CSASVGAETQYF. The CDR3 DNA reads TGCAGTGCTTCGGTTGGGGCGGAGACCCAGTACTTC.

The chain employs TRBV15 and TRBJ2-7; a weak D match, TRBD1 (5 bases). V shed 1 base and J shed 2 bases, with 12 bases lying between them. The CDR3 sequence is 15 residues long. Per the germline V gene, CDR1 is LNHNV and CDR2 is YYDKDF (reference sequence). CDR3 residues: CATSRGVTGAYEQYF. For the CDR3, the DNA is TGTGCCACCAGCAGAGGAGTTACAGGAGCCTACGAGCAGTACTTC.

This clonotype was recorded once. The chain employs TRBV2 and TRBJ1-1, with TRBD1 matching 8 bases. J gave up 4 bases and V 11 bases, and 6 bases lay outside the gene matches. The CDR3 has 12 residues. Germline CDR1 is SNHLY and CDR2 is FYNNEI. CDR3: CAGQGLATEAFF. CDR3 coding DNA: TGTGCCGGACAGGGCCTTGCCACTGAAGCTTTCTTT.

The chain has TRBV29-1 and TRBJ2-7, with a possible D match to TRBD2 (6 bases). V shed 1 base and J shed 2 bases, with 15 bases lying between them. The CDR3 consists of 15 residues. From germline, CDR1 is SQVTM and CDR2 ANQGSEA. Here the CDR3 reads CSVEGLGAVPYEQYF. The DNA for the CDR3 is TGCAGCGTTGAAGGACTAGGGGCAGTGCCCTACGAGCAGTACTTC.

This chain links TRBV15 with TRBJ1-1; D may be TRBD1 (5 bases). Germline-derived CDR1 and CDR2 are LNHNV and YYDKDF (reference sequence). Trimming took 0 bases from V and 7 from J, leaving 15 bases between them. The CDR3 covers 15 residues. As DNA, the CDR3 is TGTGCCACCAGCAGAGATACAGGCCATGGGGTTGAAGCTTTCTTT. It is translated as CATSRDTGHGVEAFF.

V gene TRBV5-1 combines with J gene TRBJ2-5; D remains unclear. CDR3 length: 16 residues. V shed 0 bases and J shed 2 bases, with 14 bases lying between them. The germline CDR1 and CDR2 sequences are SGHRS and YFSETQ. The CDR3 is CASSLEGPRNQETQYF. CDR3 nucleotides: TGCGCCAGCAGCTTGGAGGGCCCCAGGAATCAAGAGACCCAGTACTTC.

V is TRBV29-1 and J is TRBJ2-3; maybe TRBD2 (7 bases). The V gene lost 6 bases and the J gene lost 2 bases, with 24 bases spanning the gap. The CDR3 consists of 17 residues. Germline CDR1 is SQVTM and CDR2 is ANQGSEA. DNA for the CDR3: TGCAGCGTCGTTCATCTCGCGGGGGCCCACTTCACAGATACGCAGTATTTT. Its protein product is CSVVHLAGAHFTDTQYF.

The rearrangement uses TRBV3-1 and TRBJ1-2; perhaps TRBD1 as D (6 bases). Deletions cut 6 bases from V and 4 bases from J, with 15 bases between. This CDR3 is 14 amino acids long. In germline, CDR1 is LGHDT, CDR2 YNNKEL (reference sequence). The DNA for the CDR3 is TGTGCCAGCAGGTTAGAGGGGGGAGGCTATGGCTACACCTTC. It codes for CASRLEGGGYGYTF.

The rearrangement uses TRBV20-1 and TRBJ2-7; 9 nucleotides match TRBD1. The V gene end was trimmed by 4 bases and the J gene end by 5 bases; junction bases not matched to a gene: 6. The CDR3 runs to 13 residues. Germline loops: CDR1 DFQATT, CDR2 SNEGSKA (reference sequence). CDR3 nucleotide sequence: TGCAGTGCTAAAAGGGACAGGGAAAACGAGCAGTACTTC. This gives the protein CSAKRDRENEQYF.

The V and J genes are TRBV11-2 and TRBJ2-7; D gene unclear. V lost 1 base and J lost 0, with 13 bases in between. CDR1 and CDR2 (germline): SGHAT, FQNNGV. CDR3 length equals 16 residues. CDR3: CASSLVPATGSYEQYF. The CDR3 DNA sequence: TGTGCCAGCAGCTTAGTCCCCGCTACCGGCTCCTACGAGCAGTACTTC.

CDR3 nucleotides: TGTGCCAGTACAGACAGGACCCGTGGGGAGCAGTACTTC. This encodes CASTDRTRGEQYF. The V call is TRBV19, the J call TRBJ2-7; a weak D match, TRBD1 (6 bases). V lost 7 bases, J lost 7 bases, and 17 bases lay in between. Germline V lookup: CDR1 LNHDA, CDR2 SQIVND (reference sequence). The CDR3 sequence is 13 residues long.

The CDR3 DNA reads TGCAGCGTTGAGTTTGGGGGTATGCTGTTTTTT. Translated, it gives CSVEFGGMLFF. The chain joins TRBV29-1 to TRBJ1-4; D may be TRBD1 (5 bases). CDR1 is SQVTM, CDR2 ANQGSEA, per germline. Trimming cost V 3 bases and J 14 bases, with 13 bases left between them. CDR3 length: 11 residues.

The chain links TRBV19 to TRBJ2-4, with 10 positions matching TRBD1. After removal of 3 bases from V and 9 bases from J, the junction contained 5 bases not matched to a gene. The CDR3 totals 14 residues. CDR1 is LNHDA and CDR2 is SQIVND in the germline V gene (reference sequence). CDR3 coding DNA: TGTGCCAGTAGTATCGACAGGGGGCAAGGCATTCAGTACTTC. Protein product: CASSIDRGQGIQYF.

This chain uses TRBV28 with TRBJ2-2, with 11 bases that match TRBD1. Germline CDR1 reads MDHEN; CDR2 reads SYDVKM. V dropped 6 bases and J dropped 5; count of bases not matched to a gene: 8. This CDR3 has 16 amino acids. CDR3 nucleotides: TGTGCCAGCAGAATCAGCCGGGACAGGGGGACCGGGGAGCTGTTTTTT. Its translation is CASRISRDRGTGELFF.